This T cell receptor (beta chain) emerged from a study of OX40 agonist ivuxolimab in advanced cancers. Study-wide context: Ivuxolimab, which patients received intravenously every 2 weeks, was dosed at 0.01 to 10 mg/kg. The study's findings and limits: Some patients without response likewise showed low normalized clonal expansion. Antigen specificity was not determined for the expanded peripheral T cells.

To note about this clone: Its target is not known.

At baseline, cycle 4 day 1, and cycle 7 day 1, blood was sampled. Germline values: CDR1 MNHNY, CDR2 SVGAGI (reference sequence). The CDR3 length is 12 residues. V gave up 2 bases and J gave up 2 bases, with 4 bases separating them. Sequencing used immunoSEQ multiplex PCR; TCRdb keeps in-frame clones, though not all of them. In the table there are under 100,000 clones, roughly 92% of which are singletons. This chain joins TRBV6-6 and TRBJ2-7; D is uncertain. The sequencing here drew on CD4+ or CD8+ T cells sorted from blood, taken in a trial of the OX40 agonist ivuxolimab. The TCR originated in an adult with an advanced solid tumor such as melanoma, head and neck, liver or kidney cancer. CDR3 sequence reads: CASSYTTYEQYF. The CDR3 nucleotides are TGTGCCAGCAGTTACACCACCTACGAGCAGTACTTC.